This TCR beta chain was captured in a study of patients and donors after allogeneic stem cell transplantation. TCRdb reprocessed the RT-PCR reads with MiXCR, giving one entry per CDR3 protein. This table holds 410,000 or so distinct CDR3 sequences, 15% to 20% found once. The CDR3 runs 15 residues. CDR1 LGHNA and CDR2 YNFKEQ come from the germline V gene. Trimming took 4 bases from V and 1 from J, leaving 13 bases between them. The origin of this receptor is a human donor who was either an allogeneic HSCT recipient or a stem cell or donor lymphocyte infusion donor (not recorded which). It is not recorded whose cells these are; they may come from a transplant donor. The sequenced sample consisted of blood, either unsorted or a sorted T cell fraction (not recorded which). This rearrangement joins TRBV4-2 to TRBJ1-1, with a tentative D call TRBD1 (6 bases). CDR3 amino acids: CASSPQVGGNTEAFF. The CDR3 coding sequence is TGTGCCAGCAGCCCTCAAGTAGGGGGGAACACTGAAGCTTTCTTT.